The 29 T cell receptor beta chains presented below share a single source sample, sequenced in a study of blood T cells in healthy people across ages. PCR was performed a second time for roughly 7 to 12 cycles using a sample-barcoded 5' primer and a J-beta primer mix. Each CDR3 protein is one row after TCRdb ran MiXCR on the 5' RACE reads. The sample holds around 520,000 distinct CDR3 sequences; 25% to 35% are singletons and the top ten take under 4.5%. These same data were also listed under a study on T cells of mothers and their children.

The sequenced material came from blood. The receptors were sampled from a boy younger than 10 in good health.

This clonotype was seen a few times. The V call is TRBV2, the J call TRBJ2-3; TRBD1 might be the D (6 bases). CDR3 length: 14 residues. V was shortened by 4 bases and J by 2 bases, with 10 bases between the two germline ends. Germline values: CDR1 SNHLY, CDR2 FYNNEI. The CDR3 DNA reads TGTGCCAGCAGTGCGGACAGATACACAGATACGCAGTATTTT. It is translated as CASSADRYTDTQYF.

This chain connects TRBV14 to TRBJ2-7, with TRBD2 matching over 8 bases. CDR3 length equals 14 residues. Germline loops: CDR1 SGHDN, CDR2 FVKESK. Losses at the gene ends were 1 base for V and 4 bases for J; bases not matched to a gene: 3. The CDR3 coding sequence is TGTGCCAGCAGCCAAGCCGGGGGGGTGTACGAGCAGTACTTC. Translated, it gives CASSQAGGVYEQYF.

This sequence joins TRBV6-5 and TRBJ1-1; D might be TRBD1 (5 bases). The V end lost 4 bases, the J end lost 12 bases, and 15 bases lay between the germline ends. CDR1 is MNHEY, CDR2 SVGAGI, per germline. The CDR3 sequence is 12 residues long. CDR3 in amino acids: CASSSLGVDPFF. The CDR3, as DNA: TGTGCCAGCAGTTCATTAGGGGTGGACCCTTTCTTT.

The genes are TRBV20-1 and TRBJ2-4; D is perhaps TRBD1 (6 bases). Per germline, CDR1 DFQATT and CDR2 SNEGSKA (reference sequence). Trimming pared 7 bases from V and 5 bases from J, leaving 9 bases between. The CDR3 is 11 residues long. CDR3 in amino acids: CSVHRENIQYF. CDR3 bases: TGCAGTGTCCACAGGGAAAACATTCAGTACTTC.

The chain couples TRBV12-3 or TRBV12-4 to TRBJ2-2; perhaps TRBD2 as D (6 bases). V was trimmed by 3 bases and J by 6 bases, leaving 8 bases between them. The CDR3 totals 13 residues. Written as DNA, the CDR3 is TGTGCCAGCAGTTTCGGACTACCCGGGGAGCTGTTTTTT. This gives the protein CASSFGLPGELFF.

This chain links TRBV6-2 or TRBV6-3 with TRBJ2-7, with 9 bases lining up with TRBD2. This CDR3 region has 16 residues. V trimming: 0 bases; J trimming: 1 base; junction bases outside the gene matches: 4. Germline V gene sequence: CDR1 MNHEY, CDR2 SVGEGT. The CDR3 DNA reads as TGTGCCAGCAGTTACTCCCAAGCGGGAGGATCCTACGAGCAGTACTTC. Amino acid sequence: CASSYSQAGGSYEQYF.

CDR3 DNA: TGTGCCAGCAGTTACGGGGCCCGTCAGCCCCAGCATTTT. Translating it yields CASSYGARQPQHF. This rearrangement joins TRBV6-2 or TRBV6-3 to TRBJ1-5, with TRBD1 as a possible D gene (5 bases). Trimming cost V 2 bases and J 6 bases, with 8 bases left between them. The CDR3 is 13 amino acids. The germline gives CDR1 MNHEY, CDR2 SVGEGT.

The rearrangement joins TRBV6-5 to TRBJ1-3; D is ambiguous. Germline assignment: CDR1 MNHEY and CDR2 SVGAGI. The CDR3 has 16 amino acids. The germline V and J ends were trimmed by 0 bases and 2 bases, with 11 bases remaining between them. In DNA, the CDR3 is TGTGCCAGCAGTTACTCGTCGGGTTGGGCTGGAAACACCATATATTTT. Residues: CASSYSSGWAGNTIYF.

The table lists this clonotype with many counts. CDR3 amino acids: CASSPIGGPGNTIYF. DNA of the CDR3: TGTGCCAGCAGCCCTATAGGGGGTCCCGGAAACACCATATATTTT. V gene TRBV3-1 combines with J gene TRBJ1-3; perhaps TRBD1 as D (6 bases). The CDR3 sequence is 15 residues long. Germline V gene data show CDR1 as LGHDT and CDR2 as YNNKEL (reference sequence). The germline V and J ends were trimmed by 4 bases and 4 bases, with 14 bases remaining between them.

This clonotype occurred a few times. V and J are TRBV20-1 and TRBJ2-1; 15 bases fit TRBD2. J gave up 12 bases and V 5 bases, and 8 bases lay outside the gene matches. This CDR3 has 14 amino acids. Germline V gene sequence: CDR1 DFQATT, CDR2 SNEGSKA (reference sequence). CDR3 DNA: TGCAGTGCTCCCGGACTAGCGGGGGGGCTACCGCAGTTCTTC. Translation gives CSAPGLAGGLPQFF.

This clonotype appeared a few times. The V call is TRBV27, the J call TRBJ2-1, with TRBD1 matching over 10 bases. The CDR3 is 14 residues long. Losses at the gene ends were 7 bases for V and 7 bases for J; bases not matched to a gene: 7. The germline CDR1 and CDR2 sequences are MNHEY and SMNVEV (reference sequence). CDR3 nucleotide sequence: TGTGCCAGCACCTGGACAGGGGGGGCGAATGAGCAGTTCTTC. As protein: CASTWTGGANEQFF.

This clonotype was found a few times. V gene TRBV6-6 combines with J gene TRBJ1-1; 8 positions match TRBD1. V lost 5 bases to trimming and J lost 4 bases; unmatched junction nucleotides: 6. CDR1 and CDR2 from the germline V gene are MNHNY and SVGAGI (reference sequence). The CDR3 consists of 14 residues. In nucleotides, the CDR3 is TGTGCCAGCAGTCAGCAGGGGGCGCGCACTGAAGCTTTCTTT. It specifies CASSQQGARTEAFF.

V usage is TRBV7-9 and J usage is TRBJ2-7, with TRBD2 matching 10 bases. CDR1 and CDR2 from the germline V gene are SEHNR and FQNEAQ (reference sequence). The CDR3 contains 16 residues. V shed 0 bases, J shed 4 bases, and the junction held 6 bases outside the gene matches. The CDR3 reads CASSLASSGSRYEQYF. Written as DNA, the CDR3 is TGTGCCAGCAGCTTAGCGTCTAGCGGGAGTAGGTACGAGCAGTACTTC.

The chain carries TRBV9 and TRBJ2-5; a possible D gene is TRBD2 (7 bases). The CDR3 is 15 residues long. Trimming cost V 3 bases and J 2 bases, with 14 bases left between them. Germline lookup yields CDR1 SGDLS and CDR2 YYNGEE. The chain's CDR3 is CASSAQGRGQETQYF. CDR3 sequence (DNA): TGTGCCAGCAGCGCGCAGGGGCGGGGGCAAGAGACCCAGTACTTC. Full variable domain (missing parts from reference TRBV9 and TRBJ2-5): DSGVTQTPKHLITATGQRVTLRCSPRSGDLSVYWYQQSLDQGLQFLIQYYNGEERAKGNILERFSAQQFPDLHSELNLSSLELGDSALYFCASSAQGRGQETQYFGPGTRLLVL.

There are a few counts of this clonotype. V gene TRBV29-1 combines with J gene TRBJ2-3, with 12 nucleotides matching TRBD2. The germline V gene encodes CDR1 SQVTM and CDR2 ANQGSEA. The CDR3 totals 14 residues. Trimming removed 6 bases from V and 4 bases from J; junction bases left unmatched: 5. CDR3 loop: CSVTPSGRADTQYF. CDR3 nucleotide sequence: TGCAGCGTGACACCTAGCGGGAGGGCAGATACGCAGTATTTT.

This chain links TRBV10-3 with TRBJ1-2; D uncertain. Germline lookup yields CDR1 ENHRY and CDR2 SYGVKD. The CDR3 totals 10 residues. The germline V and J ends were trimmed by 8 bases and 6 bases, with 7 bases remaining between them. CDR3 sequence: CAIGQNGYTF. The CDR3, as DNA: TGTGCCATCGGGCAGAATGGCTACACCTTC.

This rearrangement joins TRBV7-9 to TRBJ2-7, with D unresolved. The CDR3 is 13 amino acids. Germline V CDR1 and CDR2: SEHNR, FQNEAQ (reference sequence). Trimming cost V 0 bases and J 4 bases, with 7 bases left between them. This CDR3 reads CASSLAFPYEQYF. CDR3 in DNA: TGTGCCAGCAGCTTAGCGTTCCCATACGAGCAGTACTTC.

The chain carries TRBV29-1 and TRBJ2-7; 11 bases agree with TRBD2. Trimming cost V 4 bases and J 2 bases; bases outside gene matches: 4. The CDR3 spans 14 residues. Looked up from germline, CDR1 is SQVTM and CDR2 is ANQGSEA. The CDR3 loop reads CSVGTSGGTYEQYF. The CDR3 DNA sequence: TGCAGCGTTGGTACTAGCGGGGGAACCTACGAGCAGTACTTC.

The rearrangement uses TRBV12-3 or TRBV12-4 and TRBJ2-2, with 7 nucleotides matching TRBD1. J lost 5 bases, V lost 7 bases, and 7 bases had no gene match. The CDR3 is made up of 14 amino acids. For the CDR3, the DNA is TGTGCCAGCACCGACAGGGCCCTTACCGGGGAGCTGTTTTTT. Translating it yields CASTDRALTGELFF.

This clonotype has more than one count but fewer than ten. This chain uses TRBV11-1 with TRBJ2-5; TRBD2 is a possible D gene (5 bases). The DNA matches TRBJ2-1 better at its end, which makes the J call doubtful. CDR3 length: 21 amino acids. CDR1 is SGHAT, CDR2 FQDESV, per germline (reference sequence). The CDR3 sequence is CASSLLSEVGVLFKDENEQFF. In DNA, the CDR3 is TGTGCCAGCAGCTTACTTAGCGAGGTTGGAGTACTCTTTAAAGATGAGAATGAGCAGTTCTTC.

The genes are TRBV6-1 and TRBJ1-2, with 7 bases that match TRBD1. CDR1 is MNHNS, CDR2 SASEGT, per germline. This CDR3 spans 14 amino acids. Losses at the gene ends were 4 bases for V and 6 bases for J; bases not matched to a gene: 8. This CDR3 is CASSGYAGGDGYTF. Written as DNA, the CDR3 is TGTGCCAGCAGTGGGTATGCAGGGGGAGATGGCTACACCTTC.

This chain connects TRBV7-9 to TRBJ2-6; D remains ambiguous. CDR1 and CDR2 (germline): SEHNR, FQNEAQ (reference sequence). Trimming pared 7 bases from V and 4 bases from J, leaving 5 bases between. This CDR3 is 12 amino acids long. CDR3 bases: TGTGCCAGCACGTACGGGGCCAACGTCCTGACTTTC. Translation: CASTYGANVLTF.

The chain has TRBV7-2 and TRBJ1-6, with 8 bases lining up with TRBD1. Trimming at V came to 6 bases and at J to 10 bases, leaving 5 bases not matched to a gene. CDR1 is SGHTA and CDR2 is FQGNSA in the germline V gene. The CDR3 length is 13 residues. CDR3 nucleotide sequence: TGTGCCAGCAGGGACAGGGTAAACTCACCCCTCCACTTT. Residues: CASRDRVNSPLHF.

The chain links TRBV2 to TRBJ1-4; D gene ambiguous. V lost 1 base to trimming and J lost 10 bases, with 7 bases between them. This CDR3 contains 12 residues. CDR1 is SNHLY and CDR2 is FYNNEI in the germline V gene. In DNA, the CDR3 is TGTGCCAGCAGTGAAGGGTGGGGAAAACTGTTTTTT. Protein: CASSEGWGKLFF.

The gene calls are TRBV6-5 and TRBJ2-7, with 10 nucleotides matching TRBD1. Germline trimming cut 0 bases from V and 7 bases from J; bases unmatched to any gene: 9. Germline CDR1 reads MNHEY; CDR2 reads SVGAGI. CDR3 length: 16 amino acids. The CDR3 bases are TGTGCCAGCAGTTACTCGATCGGGACAGGGGACCCGGAGCAGTACTTC. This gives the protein CASSYSIGTGDPEQYF.

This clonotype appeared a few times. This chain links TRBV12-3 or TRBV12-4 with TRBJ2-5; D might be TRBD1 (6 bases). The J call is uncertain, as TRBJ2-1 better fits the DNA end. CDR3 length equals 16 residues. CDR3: CASSLVRDMSTYEQFF. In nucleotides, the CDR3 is TGTGCCAGCAGTTTAGTCCGGGACATGTCCACCTATGAGCAGTTCTTC.

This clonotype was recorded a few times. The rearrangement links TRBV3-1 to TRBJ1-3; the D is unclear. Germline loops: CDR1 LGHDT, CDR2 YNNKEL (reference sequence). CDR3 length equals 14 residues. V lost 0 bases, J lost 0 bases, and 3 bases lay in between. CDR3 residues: CASSQDDSGNTIYF. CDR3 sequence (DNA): TGTGCCAGCAGCCAAGACGACTCTGGAAACACCATATATTTT.

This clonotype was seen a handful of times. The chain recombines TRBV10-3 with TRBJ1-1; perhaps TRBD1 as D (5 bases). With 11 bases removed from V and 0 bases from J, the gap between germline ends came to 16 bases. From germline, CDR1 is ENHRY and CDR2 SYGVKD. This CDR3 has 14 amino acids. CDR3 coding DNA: TGTGCCGTCCAGACAGTCCGCTTGAACACTGAAGCTTTCTTT. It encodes CAVQTVRLNTEAFF.

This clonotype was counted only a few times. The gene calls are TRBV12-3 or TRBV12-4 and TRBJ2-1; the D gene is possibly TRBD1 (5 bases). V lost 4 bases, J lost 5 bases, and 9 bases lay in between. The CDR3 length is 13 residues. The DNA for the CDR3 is TGTGCCAGCAGTTGGGGCAGGAACAATGAGCAGTTCTTC. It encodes CASSWGRNNEQFF.